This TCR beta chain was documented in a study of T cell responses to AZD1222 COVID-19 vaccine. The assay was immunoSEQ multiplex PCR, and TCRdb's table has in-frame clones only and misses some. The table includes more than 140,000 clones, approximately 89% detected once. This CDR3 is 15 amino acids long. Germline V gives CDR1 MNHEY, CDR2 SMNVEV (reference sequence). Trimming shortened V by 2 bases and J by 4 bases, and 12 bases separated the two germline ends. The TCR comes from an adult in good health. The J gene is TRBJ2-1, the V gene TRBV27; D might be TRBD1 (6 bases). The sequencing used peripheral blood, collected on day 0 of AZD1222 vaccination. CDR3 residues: CASSLGQGPYNEQFF. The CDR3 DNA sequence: TGTGCCAGCAGTTTAGGCCAGGGGCCGTACAATGAGCAGTTCTTC.